This T cell receptor (beta chain) originates from a study of post-analysis software for immune sequencing data. General study results and limits: In patients, about five TRBV segments were more frequent than in controls, with TRBV5-6, TRBV5-1 and TRBV20-1 among them.

Unique molecular identifiers featured in each of the TCR beta cDNA libraries. From the PCR reads, TCRdb called clonotypes with MiXCR, one entry per CDR3 protein. This table holds 600,000 to 750,000 distinct CDR3 sequences, more than 50% found once. Per germline, CDR1 SGHRS and CDR2 YFSETQ. The CDR3 is made up of 14 amino acids. Trimming took 0 bases from V and 4 from J, leaving 10 bases between them. In regard to this clonotype: The antigen remains unidentified.

The receptor was derived from a girl between 2 and 10 years old with multiple sclerosis. V and J are TRBV5-1 and TRBJ1-2; D may be TRBD1 (6 bases). The source material was blood. The CDR3 region has the DNA TGCGCCAGCAGCTTGGGGACAGACTTCTATGGCTACACCTTC. Translating gives CASSLGTDFYGYTF.